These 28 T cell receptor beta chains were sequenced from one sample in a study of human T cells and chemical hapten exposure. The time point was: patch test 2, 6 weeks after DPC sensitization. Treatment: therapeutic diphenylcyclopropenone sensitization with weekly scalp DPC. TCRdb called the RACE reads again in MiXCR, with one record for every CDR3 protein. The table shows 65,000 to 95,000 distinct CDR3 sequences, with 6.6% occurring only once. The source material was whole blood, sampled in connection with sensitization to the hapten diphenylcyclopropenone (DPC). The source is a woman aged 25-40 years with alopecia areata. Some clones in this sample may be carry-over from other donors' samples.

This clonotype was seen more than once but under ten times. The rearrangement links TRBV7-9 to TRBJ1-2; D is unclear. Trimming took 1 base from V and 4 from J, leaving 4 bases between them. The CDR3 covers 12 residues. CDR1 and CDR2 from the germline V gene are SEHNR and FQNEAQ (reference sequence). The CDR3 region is CASSLELYGYTF. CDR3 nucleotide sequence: TGTGCCAGCAGCTTAGAACTCTATGGCTACACCTTC.

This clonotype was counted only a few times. CDR3 residues: CATAPQSFTEAFF. In nucleotides, the CDR3 is TGTGCCACTGCGCCCCAATCCTTCACTGAAGCTTTCTTT. The chain recombines TRBV6-6 with TRBJ1-1; D ambiguous. The germline V gene encodes CDR1 MNHNY and CDR2 SVGAGI (reference sequence). The CDR3 totals 13 residues. V shed 10 bases and J shed 4 bases, with 16 bases lying between them.

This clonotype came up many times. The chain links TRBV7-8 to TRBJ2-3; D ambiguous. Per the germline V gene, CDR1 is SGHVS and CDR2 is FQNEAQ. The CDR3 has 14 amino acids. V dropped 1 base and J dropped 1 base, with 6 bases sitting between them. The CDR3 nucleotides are TGTGCCAGCAGCTTAGACAGCCGCACAGATACGCAGTATTTT. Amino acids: CASSLDSRTDTQYF.

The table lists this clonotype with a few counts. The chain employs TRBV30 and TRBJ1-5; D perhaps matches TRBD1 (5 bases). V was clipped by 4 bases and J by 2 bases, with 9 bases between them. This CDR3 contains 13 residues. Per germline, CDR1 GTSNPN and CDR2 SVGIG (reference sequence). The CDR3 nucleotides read TGTGCCTGGAAGGGGCCGGGCAATCAGCCCCAGCATTTT. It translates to CAWKGPGNQPQHF.

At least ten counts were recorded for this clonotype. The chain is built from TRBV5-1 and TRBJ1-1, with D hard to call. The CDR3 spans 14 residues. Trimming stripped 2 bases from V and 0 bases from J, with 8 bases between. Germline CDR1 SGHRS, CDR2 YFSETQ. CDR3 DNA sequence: TGCGCCAGCAGCTTAATCAACCTGAACACTGAAGCTTTCTTT. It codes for CASSLINLNTEAFF.

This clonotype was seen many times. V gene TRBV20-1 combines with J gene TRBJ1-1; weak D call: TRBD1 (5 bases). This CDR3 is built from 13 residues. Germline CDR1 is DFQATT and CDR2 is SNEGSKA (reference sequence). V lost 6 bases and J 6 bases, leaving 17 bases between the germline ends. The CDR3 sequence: CSASRQTVPEAFF. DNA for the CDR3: TGCAGTGCGAGCAGGCAGACAGTTCCTGAAGCTTTCTTT.

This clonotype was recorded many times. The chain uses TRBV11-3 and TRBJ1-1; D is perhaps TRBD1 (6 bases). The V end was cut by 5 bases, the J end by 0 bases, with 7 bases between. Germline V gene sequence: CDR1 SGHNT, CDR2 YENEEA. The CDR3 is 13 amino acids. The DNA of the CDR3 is TGTGCCAGCAGCCGGACAGTGAACACTGAAGCTTTCTTT. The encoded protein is CASSRTVNTEAFF.

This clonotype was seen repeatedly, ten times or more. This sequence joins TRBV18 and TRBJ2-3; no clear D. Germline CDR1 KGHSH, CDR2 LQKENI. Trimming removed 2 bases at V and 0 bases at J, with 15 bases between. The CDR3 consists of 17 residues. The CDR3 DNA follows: TGTGCCAGCTCACCAATGGTTGTGGCGGTTAGCACAGATACGCAGTATTTT. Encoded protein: CASSPMVVAVSTDTQYF.

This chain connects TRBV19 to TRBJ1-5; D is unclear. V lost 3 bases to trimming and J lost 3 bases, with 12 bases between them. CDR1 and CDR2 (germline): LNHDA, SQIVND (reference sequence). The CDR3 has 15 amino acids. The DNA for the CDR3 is TGTGCCAGTAGTATCTGGGCAGGCTTCAATCAGCCCCAGCATTTT. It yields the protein CASSIWAGFNQPQHF.

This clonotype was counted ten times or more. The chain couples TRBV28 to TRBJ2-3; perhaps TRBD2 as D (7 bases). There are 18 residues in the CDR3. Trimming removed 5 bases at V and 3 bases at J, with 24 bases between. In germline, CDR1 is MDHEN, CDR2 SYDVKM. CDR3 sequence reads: CASSTRGGGFGGTDTQYF. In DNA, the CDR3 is TGTGCCAGCAGTACGAGGGGGGGGGGTTTTGGAGGGACAGATACGCAGTATTTT.

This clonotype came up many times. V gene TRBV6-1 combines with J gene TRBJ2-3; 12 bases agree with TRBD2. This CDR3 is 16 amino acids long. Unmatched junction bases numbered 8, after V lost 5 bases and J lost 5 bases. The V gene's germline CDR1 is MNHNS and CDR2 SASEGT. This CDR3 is CASSPRLAGVGDTQYF. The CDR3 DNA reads TGTGCCAGCAGTCCACGACTAGCGGGGGTGGGAGATACGCAGTATTTT.

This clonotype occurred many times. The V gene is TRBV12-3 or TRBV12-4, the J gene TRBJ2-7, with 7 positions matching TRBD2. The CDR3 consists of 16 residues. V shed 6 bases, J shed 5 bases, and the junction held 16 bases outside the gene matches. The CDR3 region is CASSSTPSGGRNEQYF. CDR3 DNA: TGTGCCAGCAGCTCCACCCCTAGCGGAGGAAGAAACGAGCAGTACTTC.

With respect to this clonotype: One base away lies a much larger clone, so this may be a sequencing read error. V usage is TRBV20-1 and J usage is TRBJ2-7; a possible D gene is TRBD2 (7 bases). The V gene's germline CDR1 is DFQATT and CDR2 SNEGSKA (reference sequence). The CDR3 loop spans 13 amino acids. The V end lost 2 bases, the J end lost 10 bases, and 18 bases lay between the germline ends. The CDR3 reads CSARSGGASEQYF. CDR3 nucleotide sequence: TGCAGTGCTAGAAGTGGGGGGGCCTCGGAACAGTACTTC.

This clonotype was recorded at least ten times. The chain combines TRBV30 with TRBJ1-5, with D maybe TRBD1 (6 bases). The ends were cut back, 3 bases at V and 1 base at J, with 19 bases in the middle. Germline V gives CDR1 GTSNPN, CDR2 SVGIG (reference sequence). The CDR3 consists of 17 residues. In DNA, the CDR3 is TGTGCCTGGAGCCAGGGGATGCGGTATCGGAGCAATCAGCCCCAGCATTTT. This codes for CAWSQGMRYRSNQPQHF.

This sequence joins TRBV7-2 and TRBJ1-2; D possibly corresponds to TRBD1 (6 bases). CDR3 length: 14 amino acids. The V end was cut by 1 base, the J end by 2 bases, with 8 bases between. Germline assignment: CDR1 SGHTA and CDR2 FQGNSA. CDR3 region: CASSLGQANYGYTF. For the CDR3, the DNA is TGTGCCAGCAGCTTAGGACAGGCGAACTATGGCTACACCTTC.

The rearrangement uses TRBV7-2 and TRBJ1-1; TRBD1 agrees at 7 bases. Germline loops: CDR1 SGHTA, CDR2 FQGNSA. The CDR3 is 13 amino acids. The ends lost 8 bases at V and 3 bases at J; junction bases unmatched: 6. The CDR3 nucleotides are TGTGCCAGCTCCAGACAGGGCTACACTGAAGCTTTCTTT. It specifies CASSRQGYTEAFF.

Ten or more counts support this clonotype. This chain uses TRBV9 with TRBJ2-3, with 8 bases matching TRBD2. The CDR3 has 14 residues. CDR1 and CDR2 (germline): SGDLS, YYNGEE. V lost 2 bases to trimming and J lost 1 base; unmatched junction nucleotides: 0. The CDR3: CASSVRGGTDTQYF. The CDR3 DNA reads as TGTGCCAGCAGCGTGCGGGGGGGCACAGATACGCAGTATTTT.

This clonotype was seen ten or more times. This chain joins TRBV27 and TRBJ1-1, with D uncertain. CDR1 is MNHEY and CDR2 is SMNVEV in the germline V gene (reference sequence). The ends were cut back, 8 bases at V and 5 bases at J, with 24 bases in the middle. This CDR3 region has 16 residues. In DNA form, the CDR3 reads TGTGCCAGCTTCTCCGGGATAGCCACCCGAGGGACTGAAGCTTTCTTT. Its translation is CASFSGIATRGTEAFF.

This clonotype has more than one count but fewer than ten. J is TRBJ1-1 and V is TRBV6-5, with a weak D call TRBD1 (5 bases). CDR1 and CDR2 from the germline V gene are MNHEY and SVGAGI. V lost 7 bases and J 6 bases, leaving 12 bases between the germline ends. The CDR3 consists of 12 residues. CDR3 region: CASTPGTAEAFF. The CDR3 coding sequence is TGTGCCAGCACCCCAGGGACTGCTGAAGCTTTCTTT.

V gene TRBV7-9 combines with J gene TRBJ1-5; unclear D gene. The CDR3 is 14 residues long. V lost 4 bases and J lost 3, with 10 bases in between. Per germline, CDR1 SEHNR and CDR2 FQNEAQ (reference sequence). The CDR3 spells CASSSDTVNQPQHF. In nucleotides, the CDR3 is TGTGCCAGCAGCTCCGACACGGTCAATCAGCCCCAGCATTTT.

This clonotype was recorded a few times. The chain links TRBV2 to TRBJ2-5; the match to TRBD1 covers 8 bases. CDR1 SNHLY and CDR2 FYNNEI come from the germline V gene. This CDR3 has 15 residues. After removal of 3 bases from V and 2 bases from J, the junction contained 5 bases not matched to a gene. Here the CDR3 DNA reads TGTGCCAGCAGTGACCCGACAGGGGCGCAAGAGACCCAGTACTTC. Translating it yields CASSDPTGAQETQYF.

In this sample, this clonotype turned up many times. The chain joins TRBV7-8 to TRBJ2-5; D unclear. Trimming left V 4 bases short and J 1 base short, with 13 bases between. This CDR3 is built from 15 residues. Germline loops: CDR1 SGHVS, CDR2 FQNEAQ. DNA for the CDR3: TGTGCCAGCAGCTCGGATTTTAGGACCCAAGAGACCCAGTACTTC. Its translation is CASSSDFRTQETQYF.

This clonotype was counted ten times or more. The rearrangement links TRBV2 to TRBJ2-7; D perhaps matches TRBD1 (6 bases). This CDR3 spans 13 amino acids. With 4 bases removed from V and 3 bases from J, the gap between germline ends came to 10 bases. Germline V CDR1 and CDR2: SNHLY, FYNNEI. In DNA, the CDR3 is TGTGCCAGCAGTGTGGACAGAAACTACGAGCAGTACTTC. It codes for CASSVDRNYEQYF.

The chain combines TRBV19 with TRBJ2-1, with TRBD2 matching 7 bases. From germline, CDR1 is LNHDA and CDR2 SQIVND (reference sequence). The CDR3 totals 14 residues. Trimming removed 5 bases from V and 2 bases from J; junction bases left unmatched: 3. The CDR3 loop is CASSVSGAYNEQFF. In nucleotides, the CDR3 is TGTGCCAGTAGTGTGAGCGGGGCCTACAATGAGCAGTTCTTC.

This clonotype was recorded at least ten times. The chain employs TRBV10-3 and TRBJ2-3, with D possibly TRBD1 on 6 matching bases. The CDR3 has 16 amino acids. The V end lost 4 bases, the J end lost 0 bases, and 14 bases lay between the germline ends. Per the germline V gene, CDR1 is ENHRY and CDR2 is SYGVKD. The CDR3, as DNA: TGTGCCATCAGTGGTGCCGGGACAATTAGCACAGATACGCAGTATTTT. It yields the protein CAISGAGTISTDTQYF.

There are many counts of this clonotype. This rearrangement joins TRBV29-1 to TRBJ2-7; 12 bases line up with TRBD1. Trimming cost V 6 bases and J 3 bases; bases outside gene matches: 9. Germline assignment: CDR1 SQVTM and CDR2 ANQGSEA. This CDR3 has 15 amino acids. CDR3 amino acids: CSVTLGTGGDYEQYF. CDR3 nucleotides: TGCAGCGTAACCCTGGGGACAGGGGGCGACTACGAGCAGTACTTC.

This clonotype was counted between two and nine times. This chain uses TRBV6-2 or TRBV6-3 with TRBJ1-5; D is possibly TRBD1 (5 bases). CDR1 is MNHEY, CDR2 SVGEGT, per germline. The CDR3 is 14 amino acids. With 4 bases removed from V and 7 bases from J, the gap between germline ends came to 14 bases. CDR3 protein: CASSSGPHDQPQHF. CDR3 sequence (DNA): TGTGCCAGCAGTTCGGGGCCCCACGACCAGCCCCAGCATTTT.

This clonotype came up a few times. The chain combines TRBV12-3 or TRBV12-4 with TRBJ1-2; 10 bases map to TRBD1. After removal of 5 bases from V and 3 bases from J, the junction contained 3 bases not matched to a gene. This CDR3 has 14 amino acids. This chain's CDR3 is CASSRGQGDYGYTF. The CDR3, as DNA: TGTGCCAGCAGTCGAGGACAGGGGGACTATGGCTACACCTTC.